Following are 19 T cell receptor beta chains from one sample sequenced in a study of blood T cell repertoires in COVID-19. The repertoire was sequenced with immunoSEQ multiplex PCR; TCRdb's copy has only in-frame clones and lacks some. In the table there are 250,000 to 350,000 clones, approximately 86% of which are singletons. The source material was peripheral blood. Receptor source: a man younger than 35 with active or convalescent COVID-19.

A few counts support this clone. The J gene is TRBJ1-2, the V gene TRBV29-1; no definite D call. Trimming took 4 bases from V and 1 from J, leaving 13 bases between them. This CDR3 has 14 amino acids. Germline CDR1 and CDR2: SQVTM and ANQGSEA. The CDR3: CSVGPERSNYGYTF. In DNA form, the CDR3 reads TGCAGCGTTGGCCCGGAGAGAAGTAACTATGGCTACACCTTC.

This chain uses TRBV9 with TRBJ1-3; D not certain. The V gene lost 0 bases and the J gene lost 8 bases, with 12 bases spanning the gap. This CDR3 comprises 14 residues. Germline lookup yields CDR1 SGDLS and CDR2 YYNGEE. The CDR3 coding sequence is TGTGCCAGCAGCGTAGGGAATGCGGTTGACACCATATATTTT. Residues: CASSVGNAVDTIYF.

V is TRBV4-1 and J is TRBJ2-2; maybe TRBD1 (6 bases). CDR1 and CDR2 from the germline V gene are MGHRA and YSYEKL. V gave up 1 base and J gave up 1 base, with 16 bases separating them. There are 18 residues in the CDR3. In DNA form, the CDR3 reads TGCGCCAGCAGCCAAGTCGTGCGGTGGGGGCGGAACACCGGGGAGCTGTTTTTT. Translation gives CASSQVVRWGRNTGELFF.

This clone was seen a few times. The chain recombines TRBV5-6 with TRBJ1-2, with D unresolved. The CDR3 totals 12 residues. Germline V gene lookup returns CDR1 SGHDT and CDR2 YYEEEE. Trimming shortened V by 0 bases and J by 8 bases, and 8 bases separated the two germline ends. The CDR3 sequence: CASSLDRRGYTF. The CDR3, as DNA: TGTGCCAGCAGCTTGGATCGCCGGGGCTACACCTTC.

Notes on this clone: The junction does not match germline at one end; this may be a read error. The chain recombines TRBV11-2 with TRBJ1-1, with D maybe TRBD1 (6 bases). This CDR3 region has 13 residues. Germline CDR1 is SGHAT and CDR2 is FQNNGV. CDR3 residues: CASGYVTNQGLAF. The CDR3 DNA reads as TGTGCCAGCGGATACGTGACAAATCAGGGGTTGGCCTTT.

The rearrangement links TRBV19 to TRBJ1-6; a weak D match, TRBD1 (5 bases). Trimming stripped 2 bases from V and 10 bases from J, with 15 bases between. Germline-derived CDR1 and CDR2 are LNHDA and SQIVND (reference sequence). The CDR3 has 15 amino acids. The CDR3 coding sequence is TGTGCCAGTAGTATATCCGGCGGTTCAGGGTCACCCCTCCACTTT. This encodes CASSISGGSGSPLHF.

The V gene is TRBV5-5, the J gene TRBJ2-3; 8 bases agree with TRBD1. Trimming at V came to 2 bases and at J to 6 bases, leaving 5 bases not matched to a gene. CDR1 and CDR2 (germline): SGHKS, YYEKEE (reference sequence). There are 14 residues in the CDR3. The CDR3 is CASSLQGEVDTQYF. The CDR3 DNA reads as TGTGCCAGCAGCTTACAGGGGGAGGTTGATACGCAGTATTTT.

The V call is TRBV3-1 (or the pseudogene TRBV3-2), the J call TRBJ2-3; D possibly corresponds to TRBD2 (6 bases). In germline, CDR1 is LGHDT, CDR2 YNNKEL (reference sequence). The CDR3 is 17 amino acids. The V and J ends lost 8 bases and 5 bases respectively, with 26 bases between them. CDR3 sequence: CASGKEGVRGDGDTQYF. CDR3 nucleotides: TGTGCCAGCGGAAAAGAAGGGGTTCGCGGGGACGGAGATACGCAGTATTTT.

DNA of the CDR3: TGTGCCAGTAGTAACCCGGCCTATAATTCACCCCTCCACTTT. It is translated as CASSNPAYNSPLHF. The chain combines TRBV19 with TRBJ1-6, with unresolved D. The CDR3 extends over 14 amino acids. V lost 4 bases to trimming and J lost 2 bases, with 6 bases between them. Germline CDR1 and CDR2: LNHDA and SQIVND (reference sequence).

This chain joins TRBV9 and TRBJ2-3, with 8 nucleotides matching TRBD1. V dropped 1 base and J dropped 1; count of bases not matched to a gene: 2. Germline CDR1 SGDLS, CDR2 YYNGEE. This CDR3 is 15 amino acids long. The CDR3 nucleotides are TGTGCCAGCAGCGTAAGGGGACAGGGCACAGATACGCAGTATTTT. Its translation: CASSVRGQGTDTQYF.

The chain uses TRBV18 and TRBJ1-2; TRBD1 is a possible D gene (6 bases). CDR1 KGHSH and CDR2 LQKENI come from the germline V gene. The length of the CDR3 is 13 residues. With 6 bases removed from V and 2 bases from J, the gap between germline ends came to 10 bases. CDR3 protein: CASSDSQNYGYTF. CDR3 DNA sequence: TGTGCCAGCTCGGACAGCCAAAACTATGGCTACACCTTC.

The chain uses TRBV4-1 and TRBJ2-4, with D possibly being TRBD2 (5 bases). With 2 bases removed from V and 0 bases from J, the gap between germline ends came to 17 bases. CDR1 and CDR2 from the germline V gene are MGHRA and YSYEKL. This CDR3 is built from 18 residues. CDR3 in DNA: TGCGCCAGCAGCCAACCTACTCTGGACGGACTAGCCAAAAACATTCAGTACTTC. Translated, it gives CASSQPTLDGLAKNIQYF.

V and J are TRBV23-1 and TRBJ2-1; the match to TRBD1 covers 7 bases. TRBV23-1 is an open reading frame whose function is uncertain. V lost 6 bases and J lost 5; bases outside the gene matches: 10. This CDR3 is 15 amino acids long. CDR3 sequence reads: CASRGPGQRNNEQFF. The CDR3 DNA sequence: TGCGCCAGCAGAGGACCGGGACAGAGAAACAATGAGCAGTTCTTC.

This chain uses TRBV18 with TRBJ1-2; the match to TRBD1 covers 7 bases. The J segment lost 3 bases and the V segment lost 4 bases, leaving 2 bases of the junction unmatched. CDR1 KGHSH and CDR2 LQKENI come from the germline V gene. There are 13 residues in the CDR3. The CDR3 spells CASSLDRDYGYTF. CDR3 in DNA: TGTGCCAGCTCACTCGACAGGGACTATGGCTACACCTTC.

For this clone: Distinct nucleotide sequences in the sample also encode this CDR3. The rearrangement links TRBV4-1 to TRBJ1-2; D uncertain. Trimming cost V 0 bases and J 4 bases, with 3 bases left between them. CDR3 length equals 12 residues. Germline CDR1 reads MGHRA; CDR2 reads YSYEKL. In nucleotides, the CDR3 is TGCGCCAGCAGCCAAGACTCCTATGGCTACACCTTC. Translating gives CASSQDSYGYTF.

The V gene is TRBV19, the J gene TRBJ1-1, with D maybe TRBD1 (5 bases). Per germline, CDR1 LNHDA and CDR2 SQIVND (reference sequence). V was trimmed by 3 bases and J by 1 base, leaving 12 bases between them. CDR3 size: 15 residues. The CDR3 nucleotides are TGTGCCAGTAGTATCCGACAGATTGCGAACACTGAAGCTTTCTTT. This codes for CASSIRQIANTEAFF.

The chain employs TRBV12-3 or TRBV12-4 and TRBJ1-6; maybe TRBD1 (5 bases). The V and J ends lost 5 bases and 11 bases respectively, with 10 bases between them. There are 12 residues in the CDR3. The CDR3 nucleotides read TGTGCCAGCAGTGCTCCAGGGACACCCCTCCACTTT. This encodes CASSAPGTPLHF.

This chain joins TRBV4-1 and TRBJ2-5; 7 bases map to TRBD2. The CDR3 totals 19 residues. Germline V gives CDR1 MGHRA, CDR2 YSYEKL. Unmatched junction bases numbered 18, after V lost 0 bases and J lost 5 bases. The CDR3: CASSQDGIQRGSTWETQYF. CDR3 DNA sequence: TGCGCCAGCAGCCAAGATGGGATACAGCGGGGTTCCACCTGGGAGACCCAGTACTTC.

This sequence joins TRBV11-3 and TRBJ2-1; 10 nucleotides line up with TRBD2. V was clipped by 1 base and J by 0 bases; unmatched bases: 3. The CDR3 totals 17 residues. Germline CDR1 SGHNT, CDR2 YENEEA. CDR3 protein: CASSLVAGGSSYNEQFF. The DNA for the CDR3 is TGTGCCAGCAGCTTAGTAGCGGGGGGATCCTCCTACAATGAGCAGTTCTTC. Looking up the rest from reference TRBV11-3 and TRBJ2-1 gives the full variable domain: EAGVVQSPRYKIIEKKQPVAFWCNPISGHNTLYWYLQNLGQGPELLIRYENEEAVDDSQLPKDRFSAERLKGVDSTLKIQPAELGDSAVYLCASSLVAGGSSYNEQFFGPGTRLTVL.